One and the same sample provided the 4 T cell receptor beta chains below, sequenced in a study of shared clonotypes between healthy human individuals. Libraries were prepared by immunoSEQ multiplex PCR; TCRdb keeps only in-frame clonotypes and omits some of them. This sample has 2 million to 2.5 million clones, with 90% to 96% found just once. The sequencing input was naive CD4+ T cells sorted from blood. Subset: CD45RA+ positively selected. These TCRs come from a man in his late teens or twenties in good health.

The chain recombines TRBV6-1 with TRBJ1-3, with D hard to call. CDR3 length equals 11 residues. The germline V and J ends were trimmed by 6 bases and 6 bases, with 6 bases remaining between them. CDR1 is MNHNS, CDR2 SASEGT, per germline. The CDR3 reads CASSSENTIYF. The CDR3, as DNA: TGTGCCAGCAGCTCCGAAAACACCATATATTTT.

V and J are TRBV28 and TRBJ2-1; 9 positions match TRBD2. V trimming: 7 bases; J trimming: 4 bases; junction bases outside the gene matches: 8. CDR3 size: 15 residues. Germline values: CDR1 MDHEN, CDR2 SYDVKM. The CDR3 sequence: CASTLSGGVYNEQFF. In nucleotides, the CDR3 is TGTGCCAGCACCCTTAGCGGGGGAGTTTACAATGAGCAGTTCTTC. Full variable domain (outside the CDR3, taken from reference TRBV28 and TRBJ2-1): DVKVTQSSRYLVKRTGEKVFLECVQDMDHENMFWYRQDPGLGLRLIYFSYDVKMKEKGDIPEGYSVSREKKERFSLILESASTNQTSMYLCASTLSGGVYNEQFFGPGTRLTVL.

The chain is built from TRBV13 and TRBJ2-1, with D perhaps given as TRBD1 or TRBD2 (6 bases each). Trimming left V 8 bases short and J 0 bases short, with 14 bases between. This CDR3 spans 15 amino acids. Germline V gene lookup returns CDR1 PRHDT and CDR2 FYEKMQ (reference sequence). The chain's CDR3 is CASALGGSSYNEQFF. Written as DNA, the CDR3 is TGTGCCAGCGCCTTAGGGGGGAGCTCCTACAATGAGCAGTTCTTC.

The chain has TRBV6-5 and TRBJ2-7; D is perhaps TRBD1 (5 bases). Between the trimmed V and J ends, which lost 0 bases and 5 bases, there was a span of 11 bases. The CDR3 spans 14 residues. Germline V gene data show CDR1 as MNHEY and CDR2 as SVGAGI. CDR3 in amino acids: CASSYSTLGDEQYF. The CDR3 nucleotides read TGTGCCAGCAGTTACTCGACTTTAGGGGACGAGCAGTACTTC.